This T cell receptor (beta chain) is drawn from a study of T cells in Graves' hyperthyroidism and ophthalmopathy. Germline V gives CDR1 SGHRS, CDR2 YFSETQ. This CDR3 comprises 14 residues. The V end was cut by 2 bases, the J end by 6 bases, with 15 bases between. Using RNA transcripts as the source, TCR beta CDR3 regions were amplified. First-round RT-PCR targeting the TCR CDR3 was performed with the HTBI primer set. A single record per CDR3 protein comes from TCRdb applying MiXCR to the multiplex PCR reads. The repertoire holds some 200,000 distinct CDR3 sequences, with roughly 17% as singletons. This clonotype was sampled from a man aged 45-65 years with Graves' hyperthyroidism. The rearrangement links TRBV5-1 to TRBJ2-7; D is unresolved. The sequenced sample was blood. As DNA, the CDR3 is TGCGCCAGCAGCTTCGACGGACCCGCGCTCGAGCAGTACTTC. Protein sequence: CASSFDGPALEQYF.